This is a list of T cell receptor beta chains from one sample in a study of cytomegalovirus exposure and HLA in healthy donors. Measured with immunoSEQ multiplex PCR; TCRdb has only the in-frame clones, and not every one. In the table there are about 150,000 clones, roughly 77% of which are singletons. The sequenced sample was PBMCs. These receptors were taken from a human donor in good health. Each CDR3 is given with its conserved first and last residue. D genes are given only for firm matches. Only some rows state a clone size, as once, few, many or a class for expanded clones.

v_call	cdr3_length	clone_size	d_call	j_call	cdr3_nt	cdr3_aa
TRBV13	16	NA	NA	TRBJ1-1	TGTGCCAGCAGCTTAACCTCTCTCCGTCAGGACACTGAAGCTTTCTTT	CASSLTSLRQDTEAFF
TRBV28	14	NA	TRBD1	TRBJ1-2	TGTGCCAGCAGTTTCGACAGGGCGACCTATGGCTACACCTTC	CASSFDRATYGYTF
TRBV6-6	15	NA	TRBD1	TRBJ1-2	TGTGCCAGCAGTTACGTGGGACAGAGTAACTATGGCTACACCTTC	CASSYVGQSNYGYTF
TRBV6-5	13	NA	NA	TRBJ1-5	TGTGCCAGCAGTTCAGATAGCAATCAGCCCCAGCATTTT	CASSSDSNQPQHF
TRBV7-6	15	NA	TRBD2	TRBJ2-1	TGTGCCAGCAGCCCAAATAGCGGGGGGGATACAAAGCAGTTCTTC	CASSPNSGGDTKQFF
TRBV11-2	15	NA	TRBD2	TRBJ2-7	TGTGCCAGCAGCTCTGCGGGGGGGAGCTCCTACGAGCAGTACTTC	CASSSAGGSSYEQYF
TRBV7-2	13	NA	NA	TRBJ1-6	TGTGCCAGCACCCTCAGTTCCAATTCACCCCTCCACTTT	CASTLSSNSPLHF
TRBV6-5	14	NA	TRBD1	TRBJ1-4	TGTGCCAGCAGTTACAGGGACAGTAATGAAAAACTGTTTTTT	CASSYRDSNEKLFF
TRBV19	15	NA	TRBD1	TRBJ1-5	TGTGCCAGCCAAAGGACAGGGGGCGCGCACCAGCCCCAGCATTTT	CASQRTGGAHQPQHF
TRBV19	13	NA	NA	TRBJ2-5	TGTGCCAGTAGTTCCCAGGGTACGCAGACCCAGTACTTC	CASSSQGTQTQYF
TRBV4-1	16	NA	TRBD1	TRBJ2-2	TGCGCCAGCAGCCAAATGGGGACAGGGAGAACCGGGGAGCTGTTTTTT	CASSQMGTGRTGELFF
TRBV11-3	16	NA	TRBD1	TRBJ2-7	TGTGCCAGCAGCTTAGACCGGGACAGAAGGCCCTACGAGCAGTACTTC	CASSLDRDRRPYEQYF
TRBV28	10	NA	NA	TRBJ1-1	TGTGCCAGCAGCCGGACTGAAGCTTTCTTT	CASSRTEAFF
TRBV7-8	15	NA	TRBD2	TRBJ2-2	TGTGCCAGCAGTTCAATTAGCGGGAGAACCGGGGAGCTGTTTTTT	CASSSISGRTGELFF
TRBV6-5	15	NA	TRBD2	TRBJ2-7	TGTGCCAGCAGTTTCGGACTAGCGGCCTCCTACGAGCAGTACTTC	CASSFGLAASYEQYF
TRBV7-6	14	NA	NA	TRBJ1-2	TGTGCCAGCAGTCCACACCAAGGAGACTATGGCTACACCTTC	CASSPHQGDYGYTF
TRBV6-1	14	few	NA	TRBJ2-7	TGTGCCAGCAGGAGCCCGGGACATCCCTACGAGCAGTACTTC	CASRSPGHPYEQYF
TRBV6-1	15	NA	TRBD2	TRBJ2-7	TGTGCCAGCAGGCTAGCGGGAGAGAATCACTACGAGCAGTACTTC	CASRLAGENHYEQYF
TRBV15	16	few	NA	TRBJ1-1	TGTGCCACCAGCAGAGATCAAGGAGCAGTATTGGGTGAAGCTTTCTTT	CATSRDQGAVLGEAFF
TRBV27	15	NA	NA	TRBJ1-5	TGTGCCAGCAGGCCCCACGGGGTCGAGAATCAGCCCCAGCATTTT	CASRPHGVENQPQHF
TRBV7-9	15	NA	NA	TRBJ1-6	TGTGCCAGCAGCTTAGTTCGACAAGCAAGTTCACCCCTCCACTTT	CASSLVRQASSPLHF
TRBV19	13	NA	NA	TRBJ1-5	TGTGCCAGTGACGAGGACAGAAATCAGCCCCAGCATTTT	CASDEDRNQPQHF
TRBV7-9	13	NA	NA	TRBJ1-1	TGTGCCAGCAGCTACAGCGGGAACACTGAAGCTTTCTTT	CASSYSGNTEAFF
TRBV27	17	NA	NA	TRBJ1-3	TGTGCCAGCAGTTTGTCGGGCCAGGGGAGCTCTGGAAACACCATATATTTT	CASSLSGQGSSGNTIYF
TRBV10-3	17	NA	NA	TRBJ2-2	TGTGCCATCAGTACCCAGGGACTTCCCGGGAACACCGGGGAGCTGTTTTTT	CAISTQGLPGNTGELFF